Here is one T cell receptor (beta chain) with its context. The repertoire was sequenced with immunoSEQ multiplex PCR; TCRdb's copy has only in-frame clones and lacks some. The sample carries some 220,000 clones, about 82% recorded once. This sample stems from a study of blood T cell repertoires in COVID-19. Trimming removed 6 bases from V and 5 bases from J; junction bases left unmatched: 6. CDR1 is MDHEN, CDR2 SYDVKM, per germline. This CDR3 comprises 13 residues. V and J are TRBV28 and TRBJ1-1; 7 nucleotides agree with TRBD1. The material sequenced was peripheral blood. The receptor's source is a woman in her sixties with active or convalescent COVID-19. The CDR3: CASRTGVRTEAFF. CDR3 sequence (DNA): TGTGCCAGCAGAACAGGGGTTCGAACTGAAGCTTTCTTT.